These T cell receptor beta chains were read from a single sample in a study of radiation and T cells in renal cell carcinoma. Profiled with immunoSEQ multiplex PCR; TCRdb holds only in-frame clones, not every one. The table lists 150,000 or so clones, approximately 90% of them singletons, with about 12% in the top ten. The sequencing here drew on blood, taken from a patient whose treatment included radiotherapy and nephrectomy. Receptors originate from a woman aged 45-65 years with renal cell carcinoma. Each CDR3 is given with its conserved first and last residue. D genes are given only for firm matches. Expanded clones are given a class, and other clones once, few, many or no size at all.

CDR3: CASRVDTNTGELFF
DNA: TGTGCCAGCAGAGTTGACACGAACACCGGGGAGCTGTTTTTT
D: -
size: -
J: TRBJ2-2
V: TRBV7-9

CDR3: CAIRETGKTGYTF
DNA: TGTGCCATCAGAGAGACAGGGAAGACTGGCTACACCTTC
D: TRBD1
size: -
J: TRBJ1-2
V: TRBV10-3

CDR3: CASGSGGGEETQYF
DNA: TGTGCCAGCGGTTCGGGCGGGGGAGAAGAGACCCAGTACTTC
D: TRBD2
size: -
J: TRBJ2-5
V: TRBV19

CDR3: CASPFRENWTGELFF
DNA: TGTGCCAGCCCATTTCGGGAGAACTGGACCGGGGAGCTGTTTTTT
D: -
size: few
J: TRBJ2-2
V: TRBV5-6

CDR3: CATSRDPARNSPLHF
DNA: TGTGCCACCAGCAGAGATCCAGCACGTAATTCACCCCTCCACTTT
D: -
size: -
J: TRBJ1-6
V: TRBV15

CDR3: CASSGFRATNTEAFF
DNA: TGTGCCAGCAGTGGTTTCAGGGCTACAAACACTGAAGCTTTCTTT
D: -
size: -
J: TRBJ1-1
V: TRBV25-1

CDR3: CASTTGNQPQHF
DNA: TGTGCCAGCACCACAGGCAATCAGCCCCAGCATTTT
D: -
size: -
J: TRBJ1-5
V: TRBV6-1

CDR3: CASSRGDAAYEQYF
DNA: TGTGCCAGCAGCAGAGGGGACGCAGCCTACGAGCAGTACTTC
D: -
size: -
J: TRBJ2-7
V: TRBV7-9

CDR3: CASSVVPDRALGYTF
DNA: TGTGCCAGCAGCGTAGTCCCGGACAGGGCCCTTGGCTACACCTTC
D: TRBD1
size: -
J: TRBJ1-2
V: TRBV9

CDR3: CAWSLTRQEQFF
DNA: TGTGCCTGGAGTTTAACTAGACAGGAGCAGTTCTTC
D: -
size: -
J: TRBJ2-1
V: TRBV30

CDR3: CATSRDRGWAGGNEQFF
DNA: TGTGCCACCAGCAGAGATCGAGGGTGGGCAGGGGGCAATGAGCAGTTCTTC
D: TRBD1
size: -
J: TRBJ2-1
V: TRBV15

CDR3: CASSPRTGKTEAFF
DNA: TGTGCCAGCTCGCCTAGAACAGGGAAAACTGAAGCTTTCTTT
D: -
size: -
J: TRBJ1-1
V: TRBV18

CDR3: CASRGTGERYEQYF
DNA: TGTGCCAGCAGGGGGACAGGGGAAAGGTACGAGCAGTACTTC
D: TRBD1
size: -
J: TRBJ2-7
V: TRBV6-5

CDR3: CASSQVASGGPRDEQFF
DNA: TGTGCCAGCAGCCAAGTGGCTAGCGGGGGGCCCAGGGATGAGCAGTTCTTC
D: TRBD2
size: once
J: TRBJ2-1
V: TRBV4-2

CDR3: CSVEWDRGSYEQYF
DNA: TGCAGCGTTGAGTGGGACAGGGGCTCCTACGAGCAGTACTTC
D: TRBD1
size: -
J: TRBJ2-7
V: TRBV29-1

CDR3: CASKSTGGWNEQFF
DNA: TGTGCCAGCAAAAGCACAGGGGGATGGAATGAGCAGTTCTTC
D: TRBD1
size: -
J: TRBJ2-1
V: TRBV6-6

CDR3: CASSNPSGDSNQPQHF
DNA: TGTGCCAGCAGCAACCCATCAGGGGATAGCAATCAGCCCCAGCATTTT
D: -
size: -
J: TRBJ1-5
V: TRBV7-9

CDR3: CASRTAGGIPYNEQFF
DNA: TGTGCCAGCAGGACGGCCGGGGGGATCCCCTACAATGAGCAGTTCTTC
D: TRBD2
size: -
J: TRBJ2-1
V: TRBV2

CDR3: CASVRRGGRVDTQYF
DNA: TGTGCCAGCGTCCGGCGGGGGGGGCGGGTAGATACGCAGTATTTT
D: TRBD2
size: -
J: TRBJ2-3
V: TRBV7-2

CDR3: CASSTRGGGRGYTF
DNA: TGTGCCAGCAGTACGAGGGGAGGGGGCAGAGGCTACACCTTC
D: TRBD1
size: -
J: TRBJ1-2
V: TRBV5-4

CDR3: CATSGTGSGNTIYF
DNA: TGTGCCACCAGCGGGACAGGGAGTGGAAACACCATATATTTT
D: TRBD1
size: -
J: TRBJ1-3
V: TRBV15

CDR3: CASSPAAGVGYEQYF
DNA: TGTGCCAGCAGCCCCGCGGCAGGGGTCGGCTACGAGCAGTACTTC
D: -
size: -
J: TRBJ2-7
V: TRBV4-2

CDR3: CASSSTSGVTDTQYF
DNA: TGCGCCAGCAGTTCAACTAGCGGAGTTACAGATACGCAGTATTTT
D: TRBD2
size: -
J: TRBJ2-3
V: TRBV5-1

CDR3: CASSRRLAGGEDTQYF
DNA: TGTGCCAGCAGCCGACGACTAGCGGGGGGGGAAGATACGCAGTATTTT
D: TRBD2
size: -
J: TRBJ2-3
V: TRBV4-2

CDR3: CATSRELAGPYEQYF
DNA: TGTGCCACCAGCAGAGAACTAGCGGGGCCCTACGAGCAGTACTTC
D: TRBD2
size: -
J: TRBJ2-7
V: TRBV15

CDR3: CASSMTGQETQYF
DNA: TGTGCCAGCAGTATGACAGGGCAAGAGACCCAGTACTTC
D: TRBD1
size: -
J: TRBJ2-5
V: TRBV6-1

CDR3: CASSFNLGTVRTGELFF
DNA: TGTGCCAGCAGCTTTAATTTAGGGACAGTTCGAACCGGGGAGCTGTTTTTT
D: TRBD1
size: once
J: TRBJ2-2
V: TRBV11-2

CDR3: CASSTAPIYEQYF
DNA: TGTGCCAGTAGTACCGCTCCAATCTACGAGCAGTACTTC
D: -
size: -
J: TRBJ2-7
V: TRBV19

CDR3: CASSAQGRDTEAFF
DNA: TGTGCCAGCAGTGCCCAGGGGAGGGACACTGAAGCTTTCTTT
D: -
size: -
J: TRBJ1-1
V: TRBV2

CDR3: CASSQVAGYNEQFF
DNA: TGTGCCAGCAGCCAAGTCGCGGGTTACAATGAGCAGTTCTTC
D: -
size: -
J: TRBJ2-1
V: TRBV4-2

CDR3: CASSSQGDSGYTF
DNA: TGTGCCAGCAGTTCTCAGGGCGACTCGGGCTACACCTTC
D: -
size: once
J: TRBJ1-2
V: TRBV5-6

CDR3: CASSIHPNTEAFF
DNA: TGTGCCAGTAGTATACACCCGAACACTGAAGCTTTCTTT
D: -
size: -
J: TRBJ1-1
V: TRBV19

CDR3: CASSLDRVGVGEQYF
DNA: TGCGCCAGCAGCTTGGACAGGGTAGGTGTCGGCGAGCAGTACTTC
D: -
size: -
J: TRBJ2-7
V: TRBV5-1

CDR3: CASTLDRAADTQYF
DNA: TGTGCCAGCACCCTTGACAGGGCCGCAGATACGCAGTATTTT
D: TRBD1
size: -
J: TRBJ2-3
V: TRBV11-2

CDR3: CASSLAGAALYNEQFF
DNA: TGTGCCAGCAGCTTGGCCGGGGCGGCCCTTTACAATGAGCAGTTCTTC
D: -
size: -
J: TRBJ2-1
V: TRBV5-6

CDR3: CASSIRRTSNQPQHF
DNA: TGTGCCAGTAGTATTAGGCGAACTAGCAATCAGCCCCAGCATTTT
D: -
size: -
J: TRBJ1-5
V: TRBV19

CDR3: CASSQALPGARGHRYTGELFF
DNA: TGCGCCAGCAGCCAAGCGCTCCCTGGGGCCAGGGGCCACAGATACACCGGGGAGCTGTTTTTT
D: -
size: -
J: TRBJ2-2
V: TRBV4-1